Shown below are 13 T cell receptor beta chains from a single sample sequenced in a study of a mutant IDH1 vaccine in newly diagnosed glioma. For these TCRs, the target antigens are not known. The time point here: week 11, during vaccination. A 20-mer mutant IDH1 peptide at 300 ug was injected subcutaneously with topical imiquimod. Assay used: immunoSEQ multiplex PCR; TCRdb lists only in-frame clones, some missing. The sample shows fewer than 35,000 clones, around 91% of them seen only once. The specimen comprised PBMCs, sampled from a glioma patient whose treatment included an IDH1 peptide vaccine. These receptors originate from a man aged 18-30 years with glioma.

The chain combines TRBV27 with TRBJ1-2; 9 bases align to TRBD1. V dropped 4 bases and J dropped 5; count of bases not matched to a gene: 8. The CDR3 totals 15 residues. The germline gives CDR1 MNHEY, CDR2 SMNVEV (reference sequence). CDR3 loop: CASSSKGTGYYGYTF. CDR3 DNA: TGTGCCAGCAGTTCTAAAGGGACAGGGTATTATGGCTACACCTTC.

The chain combines TRBV6-6 with TRBJ1-3; no firm D call. CDR1 is MNHNY and CDR2 is SVGAGI in the germline V gene (reference sequence). Between the trimmed V and J ends, which lost 7 bases and 2 bases, there was a span of 15 bases. The CDR3 has 15 residues. The chain's CDR3 is CASIKQRGTGNTIYF. CDR3 bases: TGTGCCAGCATTAAGCAGCGGGGAACTGGAAACACCATATATTTT.

The chain couples TRBV4-2 to TRBJ1-5; D remains unclear. Trimming cost V 0 bases and J 0 bases, with 6 bases left between them. Germline CDR1 LGHNA, CDR2 YNFKEQ. The CDR3 contains 15 residues. CDR3 bases: TGTGCCAGCAGCCAAGAAAAGGCTAGCAATCAGCCCCAGCATTTT. It yields the protein CASSQEKASNQPQHF.

V is TRBV7-9 and J is TRBJ1-6; the D is unclear. This CDR3 has 15 residues. The germline gives CDR1 SEHNR, CDR2 FQNEAQ (reference sequence). V lost 1 base and J 10 bases, leaving 14 bases between the germline ends. CDR3 sequence (DNA): TGTGCCAGCAGCTTAGGAGGGTTTGCCATGTCACCCCTCCACTTT. Translated: CASSLGGFAMSPLHF. Variable domain in full (rest from reference TRBV7-9 and TRBJ1-6): DTGVSQNPRHKITKRGQNVTFRCDPISEHNRLYWYRQTLGQGPEFLTYFQNEAQLEKSRLLSDRFSAERPKGSFSTLEIQRTEQGDSAMYLCASSLGGFAMSPLHFGNGTRLTVT.

The chain is built from TRBV6-5 and TRBJ2-3; TRBD2 is a possible D gene (5 bases). V was shortened by 7 bases and J by 2 bases, with 13 bases between the two germline ends. The CDR3 contains 14 residues. Germline-derived CDR1 and CDR2 are MNHEY and SVGAGI. CDR3 in amino acids: CASIWGSVTDTQYF. CDR3 bases: TGTGCCAGCATTTGGGGTAGCGTCACAGATACGCAGTATTTT.

The chain joins TRBV9 to TRBJ1-4, with D unclear. The CDR3 has 14 residues. V was pared by 1 base and J by 4 bases, with 8 bases between. Germline loops: CDR1 SGDLS, CDR2 YYNGEE. The CDR3 sequence: CASSVSQINEKLFF. The CDR3 nucleotides read TGTGCCAGCAGCGTATCACAGATTAATGAAAAACTGTTTTTT. Combining the CDR3 with reference TRBV9 and TRBJ1-4 gives the whole variable domain DSGVTQTPKHLITATGQRVTLRCSPRSGDLSVYWYQQSLDQGLQFLIQYYNGEERAKGNILERFSAQQFPDLHSELNLSSLELGDSALYFCASSVSQINEKLFFGSGTQLSVL.

The chain uses TRBV7-8 and TRBJ2-5, with D possibly TRBD2 on 8 matching bases. V lost 2 bases and J lost 4, with 14 bases in between. CDR1 and CDR2 (germline): SGHVS, FQNEAQ. The CDR3 runs 15 residues. The CDR3: CASSLNREGAETQYF. Written as DNA, the CDR3 is TGTGCCAGCAGCTTAAATCGGGAGGGGGCAGAGACCCAGTACTTC.

The chain uses TRBV6-5 and TRBJ2-5, with D tentatively TRBD1 or TRBD2 (6 bases each). With 4 bases removed from V and 4 bases from J, the gap between germline ends came to 16 bases. The germline V gene encodes CDR1 MNHEY and CDR2 SVGAGI. The CDR3 spans 15 residues. In DNA form, the CDR3 reads TGTGCCAGCAGTTCCTTGGGGGGCGGTGGAGAGACCCAGTACTTC. Its translation is CASSSLGGGGETQYF.

V is TRBV5-4 and J is TRBJ1-1; possible D gene TRBD1, 5 bases. From germline, CDR1 is SGHNT and CDR2 YYREEE (reference sequence). The ends were cut back, 0 bases at V and 3 bases at J, with 9 bases in the middle. This CDR3 has 14 residues. In DNA, the CDR3 is TGTGCCAGCAGCTTGGCCGGGGGACACACTGAAGCTTTCTTT. This translates into CASSLAGGHTEAFF.

This clone was recorded only once. This sequence joins TRBV5-6 and TRBJ1-1; 9 positions agree with TRBD1. CDR3 length: 17 residues. Unmatched junction bases numbered 7, after V lost 0 bases and J lost 1 base. Germline V gene sequence: CDR1 SGHDT, CDR2 YYEEEE. CDR3 nucleotide sequence: TGTGCCAGCAGCTTGGAGGTGTTGGGACAGGGGAACACTGAAGCTTTCTTT. Translating gives CASSLEVLGQGNTEAFF.

Only one count was recorded for this clone. The V and J genes are TRBV10-1 and TRBJ2-3, with 10 bases lining up with TRBD2. The V gene end was trimmed by 2 bases and the J gene end by 0 bases; junction bases not matched to a gene: 2. This CDR3 has 16 residues. Germline CDR1 is WNHNN and CDR2 is SYGVQD (reference sequence). The CDR3 DNA follows: TGCGCCAGCAGTGAGAGGACTAGCGGAAGCACAGATACGCAGTATTTT. Translated, it gives CASSERTSGSTDTQYF.

V is TRBV28 and J is TRBJ2-3; 8 positions agree with TRBD2. This CDR3 spans 12 amino acids. The germline V gene has CDR1 MDHEN and CDR2 SYDVKM. V gave up 6 bases and J gave up 7 bases; unmatched junction bases: 3. CDR3 DNA: TGTGCCAGCAGCCCTAGCGGGTATACGCAGTATTTT. Translation gives CASSPSGYTQYF.

The chain joins TRBV9 to TRBJ2-2, with a tentative D call TRBD1 (5 bases). The germline gives CDR1 SGDLS, CDR2 YYNGEE. The CDR3 consists of 16 residues. V lost 0 bases to trimming and J lost 0 bases, with 9 bases between them. CDR3 nucleotide sequence: TGTGCCAGCAGCGTAGTAGTAGGGGCGAACACCGGGGAGCTGTTTTTT. Amino acid sequence: CASSVVVGANTGELFF.